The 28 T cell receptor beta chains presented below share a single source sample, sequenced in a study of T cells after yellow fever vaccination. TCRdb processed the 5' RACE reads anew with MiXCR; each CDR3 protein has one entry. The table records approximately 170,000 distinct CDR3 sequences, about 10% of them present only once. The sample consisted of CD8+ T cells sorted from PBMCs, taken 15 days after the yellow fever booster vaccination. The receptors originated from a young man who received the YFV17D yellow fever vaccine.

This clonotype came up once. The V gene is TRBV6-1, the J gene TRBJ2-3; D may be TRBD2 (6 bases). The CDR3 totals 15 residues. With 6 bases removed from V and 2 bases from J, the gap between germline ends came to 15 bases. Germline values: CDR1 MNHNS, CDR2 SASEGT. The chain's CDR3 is CASSSRGLPTDTQYF. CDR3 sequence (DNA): TGTGCCAGCAGCTCCCGGGGACTCCCCACAGATACGCAGTATTTT.

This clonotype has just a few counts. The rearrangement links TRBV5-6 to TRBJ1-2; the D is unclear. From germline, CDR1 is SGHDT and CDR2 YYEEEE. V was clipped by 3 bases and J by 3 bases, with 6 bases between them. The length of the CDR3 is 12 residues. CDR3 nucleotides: TGTGCCAGCAGCTCAGGCGACTATGGCTACACCTTC. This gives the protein CASSSGDYGYTF.

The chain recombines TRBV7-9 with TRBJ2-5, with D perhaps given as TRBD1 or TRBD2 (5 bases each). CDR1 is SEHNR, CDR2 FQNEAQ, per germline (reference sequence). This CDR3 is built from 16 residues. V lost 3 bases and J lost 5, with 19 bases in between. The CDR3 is CASSFPPGAARETQYF. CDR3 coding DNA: TGTGCCAGCAGCTTCCCCCCCGGGGCAGCAAGGGAGACCCAGTACTTC.

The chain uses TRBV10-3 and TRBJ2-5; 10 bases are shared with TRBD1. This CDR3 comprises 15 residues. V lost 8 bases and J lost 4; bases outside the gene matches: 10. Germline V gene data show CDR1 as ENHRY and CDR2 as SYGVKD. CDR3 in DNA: TGTGCCATCGGATCGGGACAGGGGATAATAGAGACCCAGTACTTC. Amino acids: CAIGSGQGIIETQYF.

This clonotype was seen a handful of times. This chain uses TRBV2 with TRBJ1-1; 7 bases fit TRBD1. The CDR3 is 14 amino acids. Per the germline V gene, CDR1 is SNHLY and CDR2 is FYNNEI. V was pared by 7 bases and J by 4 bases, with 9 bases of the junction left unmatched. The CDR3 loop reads CASIPQGRGTEAFF. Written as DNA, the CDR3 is TGTGCCAGCATTCCACAGGGGAGGGGCACTGAAGCTTTCTTT.

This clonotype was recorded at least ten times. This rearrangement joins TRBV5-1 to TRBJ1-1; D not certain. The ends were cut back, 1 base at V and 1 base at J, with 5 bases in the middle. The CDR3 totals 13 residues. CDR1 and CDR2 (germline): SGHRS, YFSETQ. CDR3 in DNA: TGCGCCAGCAGCTTGACCAGGAACACTGAAGCTTTCTTT. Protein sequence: CASSLTRNTEAFF.

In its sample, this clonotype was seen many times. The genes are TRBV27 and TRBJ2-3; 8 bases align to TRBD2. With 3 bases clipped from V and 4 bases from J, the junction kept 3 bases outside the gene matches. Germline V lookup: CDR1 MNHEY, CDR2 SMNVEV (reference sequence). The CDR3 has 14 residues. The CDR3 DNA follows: TGTGCCAGCAGTTTCAACGGGGGGGCAGATACGCAGTATTTT. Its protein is CASSFNGGADTQYF.

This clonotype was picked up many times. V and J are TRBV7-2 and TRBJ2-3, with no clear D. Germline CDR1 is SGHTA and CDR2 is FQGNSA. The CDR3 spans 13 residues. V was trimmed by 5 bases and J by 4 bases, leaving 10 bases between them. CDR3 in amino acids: CASSPLNPDTQYF. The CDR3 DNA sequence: TGTGCCAGCAGCCCGTTAAATCCAGATACGCAGTATTTT.

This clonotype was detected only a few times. The chain's CDR3 is CATSRESRPNTGELFF. Here the CDR3 DNA reads TGTGCCACCAGCAGAGAGTCAAGGCCTAACACCGGGGAGCTGTTTTTT. The genes are TRBV15 and TRBJ2-2; no clear D. The V end was cut by 0 bases, the J end by 2 bases, with 10 bases between. CDR3 length: 16 residues. CDR1 and CDR2 (germline): LNHNV, YYDKDF (reference sequence).

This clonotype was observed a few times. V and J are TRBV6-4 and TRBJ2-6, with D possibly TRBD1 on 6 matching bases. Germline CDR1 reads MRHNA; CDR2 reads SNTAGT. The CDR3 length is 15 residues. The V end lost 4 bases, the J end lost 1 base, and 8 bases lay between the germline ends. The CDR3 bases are TGTGCCAGCAGTGCCGGACAGTCTGGGGCCAACGTCCTGACTTTC. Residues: CASSAGQSGANVLTF.

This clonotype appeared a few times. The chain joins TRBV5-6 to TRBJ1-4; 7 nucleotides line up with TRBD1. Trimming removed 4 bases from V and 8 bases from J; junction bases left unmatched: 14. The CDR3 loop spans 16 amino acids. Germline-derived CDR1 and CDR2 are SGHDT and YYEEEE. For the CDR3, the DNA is TGTGCCAGCAGCCAACCCACAACAGGGGCTCGAGAAAAACTGTTTTTT. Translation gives CASSQPTTGAREKLFF.

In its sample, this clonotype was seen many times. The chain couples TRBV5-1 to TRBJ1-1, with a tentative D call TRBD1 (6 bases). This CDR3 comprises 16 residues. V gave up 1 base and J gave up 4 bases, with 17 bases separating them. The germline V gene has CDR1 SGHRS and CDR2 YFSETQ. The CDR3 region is CASSLLKRQGPTEAFF. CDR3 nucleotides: TGCGCCAGCAGCTTGCTTAAGAGGCAGGGGCCCACTGAAGCTTTCTTT. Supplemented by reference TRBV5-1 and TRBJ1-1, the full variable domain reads KAGVTQTPRYLIKTRGQQVTLSCSPISGHRSVSWYQQTPGQGLQFLFEYFSETQRNKGNFPGRFSGRQFSNSRSEMNVSTLELGDSALYLCASSLLKRQGPTEAFFGQGTRLTVV.

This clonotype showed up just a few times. DNA of the CDR3: TGCGCCAGCAGCCAAGAAGCTAGCGGGGGGCTCAATGAGCAGTTCTTC. Amino acids: CASSQEASGGLNEQFF. This rearrangement joins TRBV4-3 to TRBJ2-1; 11 positions match TRBD2. The CDR3 sequence is 16 residues long. Germline V gene data show CDR1 as LGHNA and CDR2 as YSLEER. V was pared by 0 bases and J by 6 bases, with 4 bases of the junction left unmatched.

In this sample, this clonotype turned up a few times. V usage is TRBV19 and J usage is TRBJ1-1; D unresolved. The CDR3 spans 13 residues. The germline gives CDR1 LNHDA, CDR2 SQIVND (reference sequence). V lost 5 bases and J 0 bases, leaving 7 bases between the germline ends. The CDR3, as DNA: TGTGCCAGTAGTCGAGGGCTGAACACTGAAGCTTTCTTT. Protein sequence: CASSRGLNTEAFF. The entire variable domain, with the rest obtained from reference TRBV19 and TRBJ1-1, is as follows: DGGITQSPKYLFRKEGQNVTLSCEQNLNHDAMYWYRQDPGQGLRLIYYSQIVNDFQKGDIAEGYSVSREKKESFPLTVTSAQKNPTAFYLCASSRGLNTEAFFGQGTRLTVV.

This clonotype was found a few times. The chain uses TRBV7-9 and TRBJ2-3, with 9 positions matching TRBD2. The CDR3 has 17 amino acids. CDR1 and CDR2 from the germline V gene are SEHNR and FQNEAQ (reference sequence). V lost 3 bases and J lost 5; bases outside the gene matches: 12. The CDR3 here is CASSFGPSGADKDTQYF. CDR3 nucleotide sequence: TGTGCCAGCAGCTTCGGGCCTAGCGGGGCTGATAAAGATACGCAGTATTTT.

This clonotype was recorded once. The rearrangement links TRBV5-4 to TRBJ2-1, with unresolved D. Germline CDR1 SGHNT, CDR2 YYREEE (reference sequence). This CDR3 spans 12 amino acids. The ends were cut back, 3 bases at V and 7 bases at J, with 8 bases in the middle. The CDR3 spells CASSSKKNEQFF. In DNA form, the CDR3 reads TGTGCCAGCAGCTCCAAAAAGAATGAGCAGTTCTTC.

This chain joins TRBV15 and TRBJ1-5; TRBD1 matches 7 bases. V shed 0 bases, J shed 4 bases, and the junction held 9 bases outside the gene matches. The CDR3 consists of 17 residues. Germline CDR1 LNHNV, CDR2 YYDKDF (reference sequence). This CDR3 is CATSRDLPTGPNQPQHF. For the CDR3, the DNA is TGTGCCACCAGCAGAGATTTGCCGACAGGGCCGAATCAGCCCCAGCATTTT.

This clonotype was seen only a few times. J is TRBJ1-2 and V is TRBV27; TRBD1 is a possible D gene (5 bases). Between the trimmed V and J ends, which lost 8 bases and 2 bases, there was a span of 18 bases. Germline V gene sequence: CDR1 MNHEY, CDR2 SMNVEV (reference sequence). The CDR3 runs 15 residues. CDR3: CASSFRGGSNYGYTF. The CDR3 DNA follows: TGTGCCAGCTCTTTTCGTGGGGGGAGCAACTATGGCTACACCTTC.

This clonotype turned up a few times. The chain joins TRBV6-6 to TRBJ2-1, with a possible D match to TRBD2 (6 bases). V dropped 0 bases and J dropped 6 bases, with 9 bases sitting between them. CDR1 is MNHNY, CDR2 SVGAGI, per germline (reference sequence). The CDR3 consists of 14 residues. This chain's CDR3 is CASSYSGGVNEQFF. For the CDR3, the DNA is TGTGCCAGCAGTTACTCGGGGGGTGTCAATGAGCAGTTCTTC.

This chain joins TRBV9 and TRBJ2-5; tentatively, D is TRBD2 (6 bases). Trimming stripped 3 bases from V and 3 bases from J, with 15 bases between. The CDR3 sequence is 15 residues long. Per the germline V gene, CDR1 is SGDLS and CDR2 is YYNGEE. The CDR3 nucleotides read TGTGCCAGCAGCGGGGGACTGAACTTGAAAGAGACCCAGTACTTC. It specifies CASSGGLNLKETQYF.

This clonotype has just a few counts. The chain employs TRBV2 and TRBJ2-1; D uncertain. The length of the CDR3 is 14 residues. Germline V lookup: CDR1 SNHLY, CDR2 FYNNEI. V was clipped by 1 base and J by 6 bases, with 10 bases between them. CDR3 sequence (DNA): TGTGCCAGCAGTGAAGGGTTCCTTCTCAATGAGCAGTTCTTC. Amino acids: CASSEGFLLNEQFF.

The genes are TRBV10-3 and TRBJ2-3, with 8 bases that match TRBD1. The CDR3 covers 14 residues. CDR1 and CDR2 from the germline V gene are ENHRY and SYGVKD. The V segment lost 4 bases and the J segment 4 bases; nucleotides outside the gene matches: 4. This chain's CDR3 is CAISGTGWADTQYF. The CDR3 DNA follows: TGTGCCATCAGTGGGACAGGGTGGGCAGATACGCAGTATTTT.

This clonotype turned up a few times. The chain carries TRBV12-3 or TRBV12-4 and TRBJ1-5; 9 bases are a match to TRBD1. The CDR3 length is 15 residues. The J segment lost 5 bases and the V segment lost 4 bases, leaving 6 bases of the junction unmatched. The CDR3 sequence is CASSSTGGIDQPQHF. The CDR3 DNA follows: TGTGCCAGCAGTTCGACAGGGGGGATTGATCAGCCCCAGCATTTT.

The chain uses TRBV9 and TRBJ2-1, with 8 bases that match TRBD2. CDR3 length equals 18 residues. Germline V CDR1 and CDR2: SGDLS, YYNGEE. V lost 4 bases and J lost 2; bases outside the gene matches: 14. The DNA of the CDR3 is TGTGCCAGCAGCCCCAATAAGGGGGTAGCGGGGACCTACAATGAGCAGTTCTTC. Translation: CASSPNKGVAGTYNEQFF.

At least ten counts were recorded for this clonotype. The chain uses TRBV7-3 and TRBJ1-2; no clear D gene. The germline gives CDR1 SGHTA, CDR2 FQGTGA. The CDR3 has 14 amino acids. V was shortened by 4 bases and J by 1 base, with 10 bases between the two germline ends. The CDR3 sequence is CASSSDGNNYGYTF. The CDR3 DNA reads TGTGCCAGCAGCTCGGACGGTAATAACTATGGCTACACCTTC.

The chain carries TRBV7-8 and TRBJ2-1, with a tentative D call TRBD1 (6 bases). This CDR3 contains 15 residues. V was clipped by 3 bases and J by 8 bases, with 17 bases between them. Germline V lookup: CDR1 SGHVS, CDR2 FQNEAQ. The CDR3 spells CASSFRQVPSHEQFF. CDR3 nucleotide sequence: TGTGCCAGCAGCTTTCGACAGGTCCCCTCACATGAGCAGTTCTTC.

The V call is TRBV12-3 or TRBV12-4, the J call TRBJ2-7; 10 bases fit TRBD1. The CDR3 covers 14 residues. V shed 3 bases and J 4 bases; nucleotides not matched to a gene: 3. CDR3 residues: CASSFGTGDYEQYF. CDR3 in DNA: TGTGCCAGCAGTTTTGGGACAGGGGATTACGAGCAGTACTTC.

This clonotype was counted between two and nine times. This CDR3 is CASSRAIQGDTEAFF. The CDR3 DNA reads as TGCGCCAGCAGCCGGGCCATACAGGGGGACACTGAAGCTTTCTTT. V and J are TRBV4-1 and TRBJ1-1; 8 bases agree with TRBD1. Germline loops: CDR1 MGHRA, CDR2 YSYEKL. The CDR3 spans 15 residues. Trimming cost V 4 bases and J 3 bases; bases outside gene matches: 7.